This T cell receptor (beta chain) comes out of a study of cytomegalovirus exposure and HLA in healthy donors. The overall study: Both the roughly 120 validation repertoires and the 666 first-cohort repertoires used the same platform, as reported by a later analysis.

Sequencing was performed with immunoSEQ multiplex PCR; in TCRdb, only in-frame clones are kept and a portion is missing. The top ten clones hold roughly 7.5% of a sample with 150,000 to 200,000 clones, 84% of them seen once. CDR1 is SGHAT, CDR2 FQNNGV, per germline. V was pared by 6 bases and J by 1 base, with 5 bases of the junction left unmatched. The CDR3 is 14 amino acids. Material for sequencing was PBMCs. The TCR was taken from a man younger than 35 in good health and CMV-seropositive. V gene TRBV11-2 combines with J gene TRBJ2-5; TRBD1 matches 7 bases. The DNA of the CDR3 is TGTGCCAGCAGGGAATACAGGGGCCAAGAGACCCAGTACTTC. Residues: CASREYRGQETQYF.